This TCR beta chain stems from a study of blood T cell repertoires in COVID-19. Across the whole study: Acute and convalescent COVID-19 samples came from the United States, Italy and Spain. T cells, B-cell-depleted T cells, or PBMCs provided the cDNA or gDNA that served as material.

Those enrolled in Seattle joined during active infection and were followed longitudinally afterward. CDR1 is SGHNT, CDR2 YYREEE, per germline (reference sequence). The CDR3 is 17 amino acids. V shed 4 bases, J shed 1 base, and the junction held 11 bases outside the gene matches. This table comes from immunoSEQ multiplex PCR, and its TCRdb copy is limited to in-frame clones, with some not included. The table lists approximately 300,000 clones, 80% to 85% of them singletons. The TCR originated in a person aged 65-85 years with COVID-19, enrolled during active disease. V usage is TRBV5-4 and J usage is TRBJ2-1, with 7 nucleotides matching TRBD2. What was sequenced was peripheral blood. CDR3 coding DNA: TGTGCCAGCAGCCCAGGGCTGAGCGGGATGTCCTACAATGAGCAGTTCTTC. Residues: CASSPGLSGMSYNEQFF.